Only a few counts were recorded for the clone carrying this T cell receptor (beta chain). The data belong to a study of blood T cell repertoires in COVID-19. Study details: COVID-19 samples, acute and convalescent, were from the United States, Italy and Spain. From T cells, B-cell-depleted T cells, or PBMCs came the material, which was cDNA or gDNA.

Original processing notes: Amplification with reference gene primers provided the estimates of nucleated cell counts. Assay used: immunoSEQ multiplex PCR; TCRdb lists only in-frame clones, some missing. D and trimming come from the DNA, and the V and J calls and clone size come from that table. The data show fewer than 300,000 clones, about 90% seen once. Germline CDR1 reads LGHNT; CDR2 reads FRNRAP. There are 18 residues in the CDR3. The germline V and J ends were trimmed by 6 bases and 2 bases, with 23 bases remaining between them. This TCR came from a woman between 40 and 50 years old who had recovered from COVID-19. Sample: peripheral blood. The chain recombines TRBV12-5 with TRBJ1-5; maybe TRBD1 (6 bases). The chain's CDR3 is CASGPGPTQGRGNQPQHF. Written as DNA, the CDR3 is TGTGCTAGTGGCCCCGGCCCAACACAGGGACGTGGCAATCAGCCCCAGCATTTT.